The clone carrying this T cell receptor beta chain has ten or more counts. This entry belongs to a study of Graves' ophthalmopathy and Graves' hyperthyroidism. CDR1 is SEHNR, CDR2 FQNEAQ, per germline (reference sequence). This CDR3 spans 18 amino acids. V shed 0 bases, J shed 4 bases, and the junction held 5 bases outside the gene matches. No donor had other autoimmune disease, uncontrolled infection, pregnancy or lactation. RNA transcripts yielded amplified TCR beta CDR3 regions. Second-round multiplex PCR came after first-round RT-PCR with HTBI primers. MiXCR, applied by TCRdb to the multiplex PCR reads, yields one record per CDR3 protein. The table lists a few hundred thousand distinct CDR3 sequences, about 17% of them singletons.

The sequence derives from a woman under 30 with Graves' ophthalmopathy. The chain uses TRBV7-9 and TRBJ2-5; 16 bases match TRBD2. Sequencing input: peripheral blood. The CDR3 protein is CASSLAGTSGRAGETQYF. CDR3 sequence (DNA): TGTGCCAGCAGCTTAGCGGGGACTAGCGGGAGGGCCGGAGAGACCCAGTACTTC.